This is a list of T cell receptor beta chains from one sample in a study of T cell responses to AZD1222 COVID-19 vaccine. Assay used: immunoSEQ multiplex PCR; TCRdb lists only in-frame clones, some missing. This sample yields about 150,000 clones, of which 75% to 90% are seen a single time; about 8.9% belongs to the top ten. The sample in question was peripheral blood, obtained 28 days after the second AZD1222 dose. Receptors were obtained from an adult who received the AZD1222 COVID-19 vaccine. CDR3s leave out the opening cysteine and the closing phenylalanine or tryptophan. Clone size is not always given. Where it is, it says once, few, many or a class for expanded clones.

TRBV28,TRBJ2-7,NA,ASSLRGQGGARRPSYEQY
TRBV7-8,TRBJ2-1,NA,ASSPKDEQF
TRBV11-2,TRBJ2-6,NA,ASSFSNHAGANVLT
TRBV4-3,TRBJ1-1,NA,ASSQDLPELTGLVANTEAF
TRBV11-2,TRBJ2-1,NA,ASSSPGTGRNEQF
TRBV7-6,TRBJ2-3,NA,ASSLVGTPALTDTQY
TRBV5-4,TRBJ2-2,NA,ASSFLGPANTGELF
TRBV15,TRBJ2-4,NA,ATSYRAANVVKNIQY
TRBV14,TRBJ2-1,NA,ASSPGPPSYNEQF
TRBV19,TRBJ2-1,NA,ASSVQGLSEQF
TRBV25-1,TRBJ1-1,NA,ASSAQGGKGNTEAF
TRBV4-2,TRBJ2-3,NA,ASSQAFRSTDTQY
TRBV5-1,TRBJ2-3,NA,ASSLELGDTQY
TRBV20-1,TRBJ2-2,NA,SADSVGELF
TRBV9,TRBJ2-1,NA,ASSVGLAGGQNEQF
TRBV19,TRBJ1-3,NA,ASSQVGLISGNTIY
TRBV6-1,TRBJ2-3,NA,ASSESGRGTQY
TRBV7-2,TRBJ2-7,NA,ASNPSGSSYEQY
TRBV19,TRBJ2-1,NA,ASQRLASPFSHNEQF
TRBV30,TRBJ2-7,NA,AWSLLATREQY
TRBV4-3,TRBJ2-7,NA,ASSLGQGANEQY
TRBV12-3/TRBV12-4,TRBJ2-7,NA,ASSMSYEQY
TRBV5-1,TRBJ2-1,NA,ASSLGPYNEQF
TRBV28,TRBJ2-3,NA,ASSQGNTDTQY
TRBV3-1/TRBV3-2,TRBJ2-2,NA,ASSQDRTGKTGELF
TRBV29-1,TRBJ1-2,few,SVTLGGRSGYT
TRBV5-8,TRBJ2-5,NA,ASSPLGLAGPQETQY
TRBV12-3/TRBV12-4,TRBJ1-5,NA,ASSNSDQPQH
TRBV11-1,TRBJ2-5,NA,ASSSQTETQY
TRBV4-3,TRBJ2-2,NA,ASSQDLAGGTGELF
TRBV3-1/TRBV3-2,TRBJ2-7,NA,ASTASNLESYEQY
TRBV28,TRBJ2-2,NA,ASSFKERELF
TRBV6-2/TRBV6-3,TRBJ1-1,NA,ASSRQGNQINTEAF
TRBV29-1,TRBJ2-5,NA,SVEGAETQY
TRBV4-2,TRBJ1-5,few,ASSQDSGTGSNQPQH
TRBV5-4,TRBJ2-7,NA,ASSLAGLAGDYEQY
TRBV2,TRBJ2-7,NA,ASRMTSGEQY
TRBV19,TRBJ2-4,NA,ASSQQETKNIQY
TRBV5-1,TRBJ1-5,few,ASSLAAGGNQPQH
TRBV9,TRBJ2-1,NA,ASSVEGQGAYNEQF
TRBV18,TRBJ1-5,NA,ASSRVREQPQH
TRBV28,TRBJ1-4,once,ASSTNGVANEKLF
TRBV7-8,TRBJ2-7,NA,ASSRGLAYEQY
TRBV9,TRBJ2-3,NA,ASSVGADTQY
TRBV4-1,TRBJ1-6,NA,ASSQAPLFGNSPLH
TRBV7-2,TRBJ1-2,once,ASSFSQGANYGYT
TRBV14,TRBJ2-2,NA,ASSQPGQNTGELF
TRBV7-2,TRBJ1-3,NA,ASSFGGARGNTIY
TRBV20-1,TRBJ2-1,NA,SAGQGPEQF
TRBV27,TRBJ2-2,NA,ASSIYRTSGTRMGGELF
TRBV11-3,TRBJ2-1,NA,ASSPEGGEWNEQF
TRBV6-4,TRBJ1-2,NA,ASTLKVTGNYGYT
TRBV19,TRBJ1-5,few,ASSIYKGYRGRETSNQPQH
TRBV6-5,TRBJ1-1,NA,ASRGQLNTEAF
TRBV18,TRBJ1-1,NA,ASSPSGWTEAF
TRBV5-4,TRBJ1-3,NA,ASSLDRGGSGNTIY
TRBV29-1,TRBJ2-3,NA,SVNGRNFRDTQY
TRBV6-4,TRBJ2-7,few,ATISGQGKAEQY
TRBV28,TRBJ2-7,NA,ASASIADRGNEQY